The clone carrying this T cell receptor (beta chain) appeared a few times. Antigen: not known. A junction boundary mismatches the germline segment, possibly from a read error. No cell sorting was done before RNA was extracted from the tissue. This non-tumor lung sample came from over 3 cm beyond the tumor edge. The data were taken from a study of tumor and adjacent non-tumor tissue in lung cancer. Study results and limitations: Compared with tumor, normal lung showed significantly lower TCR diversity.

CDR1 and CDR2 (germline): SGHRS, YFSETQ. The CDR3 totals 15 residues. Three rounds of nested PCR, following a modified ARM-PCR protocol, produced the TCRbeta library. TCRdb reprocessed the multiplex PCR reads via MiXCR and lists one record per CDR3 protein. The sample contains 70,000 to 90,000 distinct CDR3 sequences, 55% to 70% of which appear only once. The clonotype originates from a woman between 50 and 59 years old with non-small cell lung cancer. V usage is TRBV5-1 and J usage is TRBJ2-1; tentative D call: TRBD2 (5 bases). Sequenced sample: distant non-tumor lung tissue. The CDR3 region is CASSLGSFTYNEQFF. Here the CDR3 DNA reads TGCGCCAGCAGTTTGGGGAGTTTCACCTACAATGAGCAGTTCTTC.